One sample yielded the 18 T cell receptor beta chains listed below, sequenced in a study of blood T cells in healthy people across ages. PCR was performed a second time for about 7 to 12 cycles using a sample-barcoded 5' primer and a J-beta primer mix. A single record per CDR3 protein comes from TCRdb applying MiXCR to the 5' RACE reads. Of hundreds of thousands of distinct CDR3 sequences listed, roughly 25% were seen once; the top ten hold roughly a tenth. This sample also belongs to another study, concerning T cells of mothers and their children.

Sequenced input: blood. The receptor source for this set is a boy younger than 18 in good health.

A few counts support this clonotype. The CDR3 does not end in the conserved phenylalanine or tryptophan, so this is likely a read error. The J gene is TRBJ2-7, the V gene TRBV7-2; D may be TRBD2 (7 bases). CDR1 and CDR2 (germline): SGHTA, FQGNSA. The CDR3 sequence is 16 residues long. V lost 8 bases to trimming and J lost 0 bases, with 20 bases between them. In DNA, the CDR3 is TGTGCCAGCGCACAAAGGGGGGGCGGGTCCTCCTACGAGCAGTACTCC. Translating gives CASAQRGGGSSYEQYS.

This clonotype was seen a handful of times. The gene calls are TRBV29-1 and TRBJ1-3; no clear D. V was cut by 2 bases and J by 4 bases, with 12 bases left in between. CDR3 size: 14 residues. Per the germline V gene, CDR1 is SQVTM and CDR2 is ANQGSEA. The CDR3 loop is CSVESEGIGNTIYF. CDR3 coding DNA: TGCAGCGTTGAATCGGAAGGGATCGGAAACACCATATATTTT.

The rearrangement uses TRBV5-1 and TRBJ2-5, with D perhaps matching TRBD1 (6 bases). V was cut by 4 bases and J by 2 bases, with 12 bases left in between. CDR3 length equals 14 residues. Germline assignment: CDR1 SGHRS and CDR2 YFSETQ. The CDR3 nucleotides are TGCGCCAGCAGCCCGGGACAAACACAAGAGACCCAGTACTTC. This sequence encodes CASSPGQTQETQYF.

The V gene is TRBV4-3, the J gene TRBJ2-5; TRBD2 might be the D (5 bases). Germline CDR1 LGHNA, CDR2 YSLEER. V gave up 3 bases and J gave up 2 bases, with 13 bases separating them. CDR3 size: 15 residues. CDR3 residues: CASSQSPTNQETQYF. CDR3 nucleotide sequence: TGCGCCAGCAGCCAGTCTCCGACTAATCAAGAGACCCAGTACTTC.

J is TRBJ2-7 and V is TRBV24-1; 7 bases fit TRBD1. The DNA end is a closer match to TRBJ2-5, so the J assignment may be wrong. CDR3 size: 14 residues. CDR1 and CDR2 (germline): KGHDR, SFDVKD. CDR3 protein: CATSDLGQQETQYF. For the CDR3, the DNA is TGTGCCACCAGTGACCTGGGACAGCAAGAGACCCAGTACTTC.

V usage is TRBV28 and J usage is TRBJ2-1; D uncertain. There are 12 residues in the CDR3. V lost 8 bases and J lost 6, with 11 bases in between. Germline CDR1 and CDR2: MDHEN and SYDVKM. CDR3: CASSGPTNEQFF. The DNA for the CDR3 is TGTGCCAGCTCGGGCCCGACCAATGAGCAGTTCTTC.

This clonotype has only one observation. V is TRBV4-2 and J is TRBJ1-1, with D tentatively TRBD1 (6 bases). In germline, CDR1 is LGHNA, CDR2 YNFKEQ. The CDR3 runs to 16 residues. Trimming shortened V by 0 bases and J by 4 bases, and 15 bases separated the two germline ends. CDR3 DNA: TGTGCCAGCAGCCAAGATGAGAAAGGGGGAGGCACTGAAGCTTTCTTT. Translated, it gives CASSQDEKGGGTEAFF.

Note on this clonotype: One end of the junction does not line up with germline, which may come from a read error. The chain carries TRBV7-8 and TRBJ2-7, with 12 positions matching TRBD2. The CDR3 is 16 residues long. Germline lookup yields CDR1 SGHVS and CDR2 FQNEAQ. The CDR3 region has the DNA TGCGCCAGCAGCTCCTGGGGGACTAGCGGGCACTACGAGCAGTACTTC. As protein: CASSSWGTSGHYEQYF.

The CDR3 spells CSVTRVMNTEAFF. CDR3 in DNA: TGCAGCGTTACCAGGGTCATGAACACTGAAGCTTTCTTT. The chain uses TRBV29-1 and TRBJ1-1, with TRBD1 as a possible D gene (5 bases). Germline CDR1 reads SQVTM; CDR2 reads ANQGSEA. Deletions cut 5 bases from V and 0 bases from J, with 10 bases between. The CDR3 runs to 13 residues.

This clonotype occurred once. The chain recombines TRBV28 with TRBJ1-2, with a possible D match to TRBD1 (5 bases). V was cut by 6 bases and J by 2 bases, with 19 bases left in between. This CDR3 spans 16 amino acids. Germline V CDR1 and CDR2: MDHEN, SYDVKM. The CDR3 reads CASRLRDRHQNYGYTF. CDR3 DNA sequence: TGTGCCAGCAGACTCCGAGACAGACACCAAAACTATGGCTACACCTTC.

This sequence joins TRBV12-3 or TRBV12-4 and TRBJ1-1, with a weak D call TRBD1 (6 bases). This CDR3 is 13 amino acids long. The V gene lost 7 bases and the J gene lost 6 bases, with 15 bases spanning the gap. In DNA, the CDR3 is TGTGCCAGCACCGGGGGGCAGGGCGCTGAAGCTTTCTTT. This translates into CASTGGQGAEAFF.

CDR3 residues: CSVGKDGTEAFF. Written as DNA, the CDR3 is TGCAGCGTGGGAAAGGACGGCACTGAAGCTTTCTTT. V gene TRBV29-1 combines with J gene TRBJ1-1; no firm D call. The ends were cut back, 6 bases at V and 4 bases at J, with 12 bases in the middle. This CDR3 spans 12 amino acids. The germline gives CDR1 SQVTM, CDR2 ANQGSEA.

This rearrangement joins TRBV19 to TRBJ2-1, with TRBD1 as a possible D gene (6 bases). Germline CDR1 is LNHDA and CDR2 is SQIVND (reference sequence). Trimming stripped 6 bases from V and 8 bases from J, with 11 bases between. This CDR3 spans 12 amino acids. DNA of the CDR3: TGTGCCAGTAGCCTGGACAGCCATGAGCAGTTCTTC. Amino acids: CASSLDSHEQFF.

This clonotype was observed once. The chain has TRBV5-7 and TRBJ2-3; no firm D call. TRBV5-7 is an open reading frame whose function is uncertain. This CDR3 is built from 15 residues. V was shortened by 0 bases and J by 3 bases, with 11 bases between the two germline ends. CDR3 amino acids: CASSLVPKDTDTQYF. The CDR3 region has the DNA TGTGCCAGCAGCTTGGTTCCTAAGGATACAGATACGCAGTATTTT.

V is TRBV9 and J is TRBJ2-3; TRBD2 matches at 10 bases. Looked up from germline, CDR1 is SGDLS and CDR2 is YYNGEE. With V trimmed by 3 bases and J by 3 bases, 7 bases remained unmatched. The CDR3 contains 16 residues. CDR3 sequence (DNA): TGTGCCAGCAGCGCCCAGCGGGGGGGCCGGACAGATACGCAGTATTTT. It codes for CASSAQRGGRTDTQYF.

With respect to this clonotype: The junction departs from germline at one end; a sequencing error may be responsible. The CDR3 loop reads CASSQGSGVTAYRF. Here the CDR3 DNA reads TGTGCCAGCAGCCAAGGGTCAGGGGTTACCGCCTATAGGTTC. This chain joins TRBV3-1 and TRBJ2-4; D is possibly TRBD1 (6 bases). Germline V gene sequence: CDR1 LGHDT, CDR2 YNNKEL (reference sequence). This CDR3 has 14 amino acids.

The chain is built from TRBV10-3 and TRBJ2-7; TRBD2 is a possible D gene (5 bases). CDR1 and CDR2 (germline): ENHRY, SYGVKD. This CDR3 has 10 amino acids. Trimming took 9 bases from V and 6 from J, leaving 9 bases between them. CDR3 in amino acids: CAMGVGEQYF. The CDR3 coding sequence is TGTGCCATGGGAGTAGGCGAGCAGTACTTC.

This clonotype has just a few counts. The chain is built from TRBV29-1 and TRBJ1-5; D remains unclear. Trimming removed 5 bases from V and 2 bases from J, with 7 bases in between. Germline CDR1 SQVTM, CDR2 ANQGSEA. The CDR3 has 12 residues. The CDR3: CSVIEGNQPQHF. In DNA, the CDR3 is TGCAGCGTTATCGAGGGCAATCAGCCCCAGCATTTT.